This T cell receptor (beta chain) appears in the sequencing data of a study of blood T cells in healthy people across ages. The V end was cut by 8 bases, the J end by 7 bases, with 24 bases between. Germline V lookup: CDR1 ENHRY, CDR2 SYGVKD. The CDR3 consists of 16 residues. Whole-study results and caveats: The study lacked donor CMV status, which possibly confounded expanded clonotype changes.

In regard to this clonotype: The antigen remains unidentified.

Alongside a J-beta primer mix, a sample-barcoded 5' primer served in a second PCR lasting 7 to 11 cycles. Every cDNA was tagged by a template-switch adaptor with 12 random nucleotides. TCRdb redid the calling of the 5' RACE reads with MiXCR, one entry per CDR3 protein. Of hundreds of thousands of distinct CDR3 sequences detected, about 50% appear once; the ten largest clones hold roughly 14%. Sequencing was carried out using blood. This chain joins TRBV10-3 and TRBJ2-1; D may correspond to TRBD1 or TRBD2 (7 bases each). The TCR was taken from a woman of 80 years or more in good health. The CDR3 reads CAIGRIQRDSYNEQFF. The CDR3 nucleotides read TGTGCCATCGGCCGCATTCAGCGGGACAGCTATAATGAGCAGTTCTTC.